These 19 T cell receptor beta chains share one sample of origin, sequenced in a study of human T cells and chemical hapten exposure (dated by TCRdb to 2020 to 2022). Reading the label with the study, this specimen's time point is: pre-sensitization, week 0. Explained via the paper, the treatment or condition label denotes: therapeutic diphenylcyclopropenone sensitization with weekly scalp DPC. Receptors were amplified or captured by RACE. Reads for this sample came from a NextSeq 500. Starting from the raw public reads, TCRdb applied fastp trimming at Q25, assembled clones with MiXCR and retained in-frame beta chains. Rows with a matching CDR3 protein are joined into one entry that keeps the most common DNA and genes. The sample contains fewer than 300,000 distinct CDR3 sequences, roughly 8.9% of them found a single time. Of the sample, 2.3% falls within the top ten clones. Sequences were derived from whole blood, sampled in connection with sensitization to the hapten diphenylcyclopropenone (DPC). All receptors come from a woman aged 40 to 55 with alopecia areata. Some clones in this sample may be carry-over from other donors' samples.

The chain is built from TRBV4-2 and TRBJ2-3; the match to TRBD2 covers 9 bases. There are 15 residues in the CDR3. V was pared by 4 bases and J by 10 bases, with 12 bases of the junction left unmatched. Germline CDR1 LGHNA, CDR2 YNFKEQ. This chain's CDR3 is CASSRETIAGVAQYF. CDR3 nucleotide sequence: TGTGCCAGCAGCCGCGAAACGATAGCGGGAGTGGCGCAGTATTTT.

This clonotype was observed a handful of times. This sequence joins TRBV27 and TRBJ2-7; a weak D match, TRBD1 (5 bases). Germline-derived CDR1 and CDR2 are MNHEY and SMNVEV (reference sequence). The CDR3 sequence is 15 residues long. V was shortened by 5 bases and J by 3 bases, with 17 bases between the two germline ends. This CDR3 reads CASSPHRRRYYEQYF. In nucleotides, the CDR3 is TGTGCCAGCAGTCCTCACAGGCGGCGCTACTACGAGCAGTACTTC.

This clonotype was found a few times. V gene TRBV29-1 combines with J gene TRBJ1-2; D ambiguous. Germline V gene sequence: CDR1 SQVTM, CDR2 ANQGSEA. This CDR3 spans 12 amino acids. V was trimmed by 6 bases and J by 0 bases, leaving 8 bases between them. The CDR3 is CSVAGANYGYTF. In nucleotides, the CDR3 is TGCAGCGTGGCGGGAGCTAACTATGGCTACACCTTC. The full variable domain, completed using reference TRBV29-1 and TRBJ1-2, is SAVISQKPSRDICQRGTSLTIQCQVDSQVTMMFWYRQQPGQSLTLIATANQGSEATYESGFVIDKFPISRPNLTFSTLTVSNMSPEDSSIYLCSVAGANYGYTFGSGTRLTVV.

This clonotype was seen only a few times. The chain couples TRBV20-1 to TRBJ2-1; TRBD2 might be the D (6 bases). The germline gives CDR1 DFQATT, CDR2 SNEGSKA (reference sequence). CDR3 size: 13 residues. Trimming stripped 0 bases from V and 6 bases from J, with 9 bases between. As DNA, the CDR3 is TGCAGTGCTAGAGATGCTAGCGTCAATGAGCAGTTCTTC. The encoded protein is CSARDASVNEQFF.

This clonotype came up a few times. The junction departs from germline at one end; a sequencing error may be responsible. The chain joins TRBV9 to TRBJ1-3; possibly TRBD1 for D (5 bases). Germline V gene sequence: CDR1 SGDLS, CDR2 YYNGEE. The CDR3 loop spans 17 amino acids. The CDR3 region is CVSSVTPLGGSGNTIYF. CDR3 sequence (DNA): TGTGTCAGCAGCGTAACCCCTCTGGGGGGCTCTGGAAACACCATATATTTT.

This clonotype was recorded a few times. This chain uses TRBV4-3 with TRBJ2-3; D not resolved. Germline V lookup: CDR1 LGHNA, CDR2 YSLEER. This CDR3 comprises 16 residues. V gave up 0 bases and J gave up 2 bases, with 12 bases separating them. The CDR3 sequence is CASSQDKGPYTDTQYF. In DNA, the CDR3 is TGCGCCAGCAGCCAAGATAAAGGACCTTACACAGATACGCAGTATTTT.

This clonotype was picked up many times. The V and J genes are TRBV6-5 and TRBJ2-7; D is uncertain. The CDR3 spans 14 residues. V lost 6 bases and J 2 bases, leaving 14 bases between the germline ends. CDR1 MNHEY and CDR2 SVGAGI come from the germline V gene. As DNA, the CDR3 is TGTGCCAGCAGCCCCGTCCCCGGCCCCTACGAGCAGTACTTC. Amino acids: CASSPVPGPYEQYF.

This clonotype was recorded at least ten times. CDR3 sequence (DNA): TGTGCCAGCAGCCGGGGACTGAGGGAGACCCAGTACTTC. The encoded protein is CASSRGLRETQYF. This chain links TRBV7-9 with TRBJ2-5; maybe TRBD2 (6 bases). V lost 5 bases and J 5 bases, leaving 12 bases between the germline ends. Germline V lookup: CDR1 SEHNR, CDR2 FQNEAQ (reference sequence). The length of the CDR3 is 13 residues.

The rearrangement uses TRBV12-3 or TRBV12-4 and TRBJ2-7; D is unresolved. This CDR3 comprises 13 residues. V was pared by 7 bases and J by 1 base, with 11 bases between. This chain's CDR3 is CASTGLSSYEQYF. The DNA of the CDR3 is TGTGCCAGCACGGGTCTCTCATCCTACGAGCAGTACTTC.

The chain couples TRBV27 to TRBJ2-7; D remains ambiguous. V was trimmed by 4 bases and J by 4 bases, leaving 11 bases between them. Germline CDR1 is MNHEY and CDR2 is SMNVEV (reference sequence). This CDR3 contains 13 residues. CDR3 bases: TGTGCCAGCAGTTGGACGGTTGATTACGAGCAGTACTTC. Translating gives CASSWTVDYEQYF.

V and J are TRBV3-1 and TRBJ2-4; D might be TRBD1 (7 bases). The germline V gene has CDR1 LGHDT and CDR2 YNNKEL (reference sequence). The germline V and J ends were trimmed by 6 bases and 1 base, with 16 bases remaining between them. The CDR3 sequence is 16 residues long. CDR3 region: CASSQQGRMAKNIQYF. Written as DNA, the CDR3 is TGTGCCAGCAGTCAACAGGGGAGGATGGCCAAAAACATTCAGTACTTC.

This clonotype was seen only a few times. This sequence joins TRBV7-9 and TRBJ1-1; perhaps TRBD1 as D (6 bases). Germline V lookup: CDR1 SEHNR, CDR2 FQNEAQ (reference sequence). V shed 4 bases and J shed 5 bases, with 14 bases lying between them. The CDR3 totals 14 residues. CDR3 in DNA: TGTGCCAGCAGCTACCGGGACATGTCGACTGAAGCTTTCTTT. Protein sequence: CASSYRDMSTEAFF.

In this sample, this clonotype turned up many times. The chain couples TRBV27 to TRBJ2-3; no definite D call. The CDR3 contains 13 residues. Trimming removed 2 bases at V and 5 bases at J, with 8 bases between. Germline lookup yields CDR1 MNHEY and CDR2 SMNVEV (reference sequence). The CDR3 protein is CASSLRLGDTQYF. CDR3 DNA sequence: TGTGCCAGCAGTTTAAGGTTGGGAGATACGCAGTATTTT.

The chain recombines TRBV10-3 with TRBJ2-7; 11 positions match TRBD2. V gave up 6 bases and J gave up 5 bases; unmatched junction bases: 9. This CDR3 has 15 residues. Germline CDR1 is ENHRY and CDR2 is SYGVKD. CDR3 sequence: CAISPLAGVSHEQYF. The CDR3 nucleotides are TGTGCCATCAGCCCACTAGCGGGAGTGTCCCACGAGCAGTACTTC.

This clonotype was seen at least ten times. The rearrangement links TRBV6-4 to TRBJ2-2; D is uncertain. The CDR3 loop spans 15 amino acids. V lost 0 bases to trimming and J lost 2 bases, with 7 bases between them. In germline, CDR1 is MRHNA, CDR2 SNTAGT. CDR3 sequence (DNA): TGTGCCAGCAGTGACTCGGCCGATAACACCGGGGAGCTGTTTTTT. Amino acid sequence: CASSDSADNTGELFF.

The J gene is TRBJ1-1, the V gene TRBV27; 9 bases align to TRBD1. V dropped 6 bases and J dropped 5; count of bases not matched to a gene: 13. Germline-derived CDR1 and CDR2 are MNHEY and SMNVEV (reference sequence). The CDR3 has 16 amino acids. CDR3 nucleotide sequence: TGTGCCAGCAGCAAGGGCCCGGGACAGGGCGGGACTGAAGCTTTCTTT. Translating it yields CASSKGPGQGGTEAFF.

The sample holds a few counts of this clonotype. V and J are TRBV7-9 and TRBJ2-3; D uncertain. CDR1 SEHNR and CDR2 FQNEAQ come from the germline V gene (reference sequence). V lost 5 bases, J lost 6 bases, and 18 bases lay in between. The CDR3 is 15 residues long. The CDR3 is CASSPKTGILDTQYF. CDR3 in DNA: TGTGCCAGCAGCCCCAAGACTGGCATTCTCGATACGCAGTATTTT.

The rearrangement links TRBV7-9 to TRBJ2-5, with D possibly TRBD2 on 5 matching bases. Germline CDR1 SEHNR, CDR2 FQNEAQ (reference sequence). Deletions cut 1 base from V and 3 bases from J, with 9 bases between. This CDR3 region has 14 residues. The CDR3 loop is CASSLGGAKETQYF. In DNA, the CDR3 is TGTGCCAGCAGCTTAGGGGGAGCCAAAGAGACCCAGTACTTC.

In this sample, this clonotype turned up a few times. The CDR3 nucleotides are TGTGCCAGCAGCCAAAGAGGCTCCGGGGAGCTGTTTTTT. Amino acids: CASSQRGSGELFF. The chain combines TRBV3-1 with TRBJ2-2, with D unclear. Germline V gives CDR1 LGHDT, CDR2 YNNKEL (reference sequence). Trimming cost V 2 bases and J 6 bases, with 7 bases left between them. The CDR3 sequence is 13 residues long.